Presented here are 8 T cell receptor beta chains from one specimen sequenced in a study of beta chain features in type 1 diabetes. No cognate antigen is known for these TCRs. Findings of the study overall: In every one of the four CD4+ subsets, TCRB CDR3s were moderately but significantly shorter in Type 1 diabetes patients.

Expressed TCRB transcripts were sequenced because the isolated RNA had all been reverse transcribed beforehand. Profiled with immunoSEQ multiplex PCR; TCRdb holds only in-frame clones, not every one. In the table there are 300,000 to 450,000 clones, around 13% of which are singletons. The sequenced material came from naive CD4+ T cells from blood. These receptors all come from a woman between 18 and 30 years old with type 1 diabetes.

Concerning this clone itself: This likely comes from a read error, as the CDR3 has no conserved phenylalanine or tryptophan at its end. No DNA is shown, since the ends of the CDR3 on it are uncertain; the CDR3 is the one TCRdb lists. The V and J genes are TRBV28 and TRBJ1-1; the D segment call TRBD1 is taken from the table without a DNA check. Germline lookup yields CDR1 MDHEN and CDR2 SYDVKM. The CDR3 length is 8 residues, termini included. CDR3 region: CASSPDTL.

The sample holds a few counts of this clone. The rearrangement joins TRBV2 to TRBJ2-3; 7 bases map to TRBD2. The trim removed 7 bases at V and 1 base at J, leaving 2 bases unmatched. Germline values: CDR1 SNHLY, CDR2 FYNNEI. The CDR3 consists of 13 residues. CDR3 residues: CASMAGGTDTQYF. As DNA, the CDR3 is TGTGCCAGCATGGCGGGGGGCACAGATACGCAGTATTTT.

The chain is built from TRBV30 and TRBJ2-3; TRBD2 agrees at 11 bases. This CDR3 contains 15 residues. Germline V CDR1 and CDR2: GTSNPN, SVGIG (reference sequence). With V trimmed by 0 bases and J by 1 base, 0 bases remained unmatched. CDR3: CAWSVGLAGTDTQYF. CDR3 sequence (DNA): TGTGCCTGGAGTGTGGGACTAGCGGGCACAGATACGCAGTATTTT.

J is TRBJ2-1 and V is TRBV18, with 13 bases lining up with TRBD2. J was trimmed by 0 bases and V by 2 bases; bases with no gene match: 10. The germline V gene has CDR1 KGHSH and CDR2 LQKENI. The CDR3 has 20 amino acids. CDR3 amino acids: CASSPGAGLAGLSSYNEQFF. CDR3 DNA sequence: TGTGCCAGCTCACCAGGGGCGGGACTAGCGGGGCTGAGCTCCTACAATGAGCAGTTCTTC.

This clone was counted only a few times. V and J are TRBV19 and TRBJ1-2; 9 positions match TRBD1. Germline assignment: CDR1 LNHDA and CDR2 SQIVND (reference sequence). J was trimmed by 10 bases and V by 7 bases; bases with no gene match: 13. There are 14 residues in the CDR3. In DNA, the CDR3 is TGTGCCAGTATTACCCCCGGGACAGGGATAGACTACACCTTC. It codes for CASITPGTGIDYTF.

This clone has just a few counts. The gene calls are TRBV15 and TRBJ1-5, with TRBD1 identical over 7 bases. Germline values: CDR1 LNHNV, CDR2 YYDKDF (reference sequence). The V gene end was trimmed by 1 base and the J gene end by 3 bases; junction bases not matched to a gene: 9. CDR3 length: 17 residues. The CDR3 nucleotides read TGTGCCACCAGCAGAGCGGCAGGGACAGCCCCCAATCAGCCCCAGCATTTT. It specifies CATSRAAGTAPNQPQHF.

This chain links TRBV27 with TRBJ2-5, with D unresolved. V lost 4 bases and J lost 5, with 11 bases in between. This CDR3 is built from 13 residues. Germline CDR1 is MNHEY and CDR2 is SMNVEV (reference sequence). The CDR3 bases are TGTGCCAGCAGTTCCCTGAGTGCCGAGACCCAGTACTTC. Its translation: CASSSLSAETQYF.

The sample holds a few counts of this clone. The chain is built from TRBV25-1 and TRBJ1-6; D not certain. Between the trimmed V and J ends, which lost 11 bases and 6 bases, there was a span of 14 bases. Germline lookup yields CDR1 MGHDK and CDR2 SYGVNS. The CDR3 totals 13 residues. CDR3 in amino acids: CAVSYGGNSPLHF. The CDR3 coding sequence is TGTGCCGTATCGTACGGCGGTAATTCACCCCTCCACTTT.